The subject of this entry is one T cell receptor beta chain. Its specificity is not known. There are 15 residues in the CDR3. Per germline, CDR1 DFQATT and CDR2 SNEGSKA (reference sequence). V gave up 5 bases and J gave up 5 bases, with 18 bases separating them. These data are taken from a study of blood T cells in healthy people across ages. Study findings and constraints: Older age coincided with a roughly linear decline in TCR beta diversity per million T cells.

Then a second PCR, running roughly 7 to 11 cycles, was carried out with a sample-barcoded 5' primer and a J-beta primer mix. Every single cDNA molecule received a tag from a template-switch adaptor with 12 random nucleotides. MiXCR, applied by TCRdb to the 5' RACE reads, yields one record per CDR3 protein. The sample holds roughly 800,000 distinct CDR3 sequences, roughly 64% seen once. This sequence originates from a man between 25 and 39 years old in good health. The rearrangement links TRBV20-1 to TRBJ2-2, with unresolved D. The sequencing sample was made of blood. CDR3 protein: CSAPAVKGRTGELFF. As DNA, the CDR3 is TGCAGTGCTCCAGCCGTTAAGGGAAGAACCGGGGAGCTGTTTTTT.